This is a list of T cell receptor beta chains from one sample in a study of EBV T-cell therapy then PD-1 blockade in nasopharyngeal carcinoma. The antigens for these receptors are not known. Here immunoSEQ multiplex PCR was the method, and the copy in TCRdb shows in-frame clones only, minus some. The profile shows 24,000 or so clones, 84% of them singletons. The sample was CD8+ T cells from blood, taken between days 55 and 70 from a patient whose treatment included autologous EBV-specific T cells and nivolumab. These receptors were taken from a man aged 40-50 years with nasopharyngeal carcinoma. CDR3s include the opening cysteine and the closing phenylalanine or tryptophan. D genes are given only for firm matches. Clone size appears in some rows only: once, few, many, or a class for an expanded clone.

NA,NA,TRBV4-3,14,TRBJ2-7,CASSQDRVRYEQYF,TGCGCCAGCAGCCAAGACAGGGTCCGCTACGAGCAGTACTTC
few,TRBD1,TRBV6-1,15,TRBJ2-7,CASSEGTGGSYEQYF,TGTGCCAGCAGTGAAGGGACAGGGGGCTCCTACGAGCAGTACTTC
NA,NA,TRBV4-3,14,TRBJ1-2,CASSQDGEIYGYTF,TGCGCCAGCAGCCAAGATGGCGAGATCTATGGCTACACCTTC
NA,NA,TRBV7-3,12,TRBJ2-2,CASSWGSGELFF,TGTGCCAGCAGCTGGGGGTCCGGGGAGCTGTTTTTT
NA,NA,TRBV7-8,13,TRBJ1-1,CASFKRPNTEAFF,TGTGCCAGCTTTAAACGACCGAACACTGAAGCTTTCTTT
NA,NA,TRBV30,13,TRBJ2-7,CAWSPGTRYEQYF,TGTGCCTGGAGCCCCGGGACAAGATACGAGCAGTACTTC
NA,TRBD2,TRBV9,16,TRBJ2-3,CASSVGGTRGTDTQYF,TGTGCCAGCAGCGTAGGAGGGACTAGGGGCACAGATACGCAGTATTTT
NA,TRBD2,TRBV3-1/TRBV3-2,15,TRBJ2-7,CASSPQDGGGYEQYF,TGTGCCAGCAGCCCACAAGATGGGGGGGGCTACGAGCAGTACTTC
few,NA,TRBV9,11,TRBJ2-7,CASGDGYEQYF,TGTGCCAGCGGGGATGGGTACGAGCAGTACTTC
NA,NA,TRBV4-2,14,TRBJ1-2,CASSQDLQGYGYTF,TGTGCCAGCAGCCAAGATCTCCAGGGGTATGGCTACACCTTC
few,NA,TRBV4-3,13,TRBJ2-3,CASSQVSGDTQYF,TGCGCCAGCAGCCAAGTTTCGGGGGATACGCAGTATTTT
NA,TRBD1,TRBV27,16,TRBJ2-1,CASSSGQGVSYNEQFF,TGTGCCAGCAGTTCGGGACAGGGGGTATCCTACAATGAGCAGTTCTTC
NA,NA,TRBV6-5,14,TRBJ2-7,CASSQWGHSYEQYF,TGTGCCAGCAGTCAGTGGGGTCACTCCTACGAGCAGTACTTC
NA,NA,TRBV4-3,17,TRBJ2-1,CASSQDGGGTDYNEQFF,TGCGCCAGCAGCCAAGATGGTGGGGGAACGGACTACAATGAGCAGTTCTTC
few,TRBD2,TRBV5-1,15,TRBJ2-5,CARSWAGGGLETQYF,TGCGCCCGCAGCTGGGCCGGGGGGGGCTTGGAGACCCAGTACTTC
NA,NA,TRBV24-1,16,TRBJ2-3,CATSGQVRWGTDTQYF,TGTGCCACCAGTGGGCAGGTTAGATGGGGCACAGATACGCAGTATTTT
NA,NA,TRBV6-5,13,TRBJ1-5,CASSFASNQPQHF,TGTGCCAGCAGTTTCGCGAGCAATCAGCCCCAGCATTTT
NA,NA,TRBV6-5,16,TRBJ1-1,CASSYQALSLGTEAFF,TGTGCCAGCAGTTACCAAGCATTGAGTTTGGGCACTGAAGCTTTCTTT
NA,NA,TRBV7-9,16,TRBJ2-7,CASSLGQGGGSYEQYF,TGTGCCAGCAGCTTAGGGCAGGGGGGTGGCTCCTACGAGCAGTACTTC
once,TRBD2,TRBV6-4,16,TRBJ2-1,CASSDPAGGPVNEQFF,TGTGCCAGCAGTGACCCAGCGGGGGGGCCGGTCAATGAGCAGTTCTTC
NA,TRBD1,TRBV2,14,TRBJ1-2,CAIRTGADYYGYTF,TGTGCCATTAGGACAGGGGCCGATTACTATGGCTACACCTTC
once,TRBD1,TRBV4-3,16,TRBJ2-7,CASSHLRQGYRYEQYF,TGCGCCAGCAGCCACCTTAGACAGGGATACAGGTACGAGCAGTACTTC
many,TRBD2,TRBV6-6,15,TRBJ2-5,CASSQWGGIRETQYF,TGTGCCAGCAGTCAATGGGGGGGAATTCGGGAGACCCAGTACTTC
NA,TRBD1,TRBV9,16,TRBJ1-2,CASSVWDREPNYGYTF,TGTGCCAGCAGCGTTTGGGACAGAGAACCTAACTATGGCTACACCTTC
NA,NA,TRBV7-9,12,TRBJ2-3,CASTMFTDTQYF,TGTGCCAGCACCATGTTCACAGATACGCAGTATTTT
NA,TRBD1,TRBV7-3,15,TRBJ1-2,CASSLSPGTGDGYTF,TGTGCCAGCAGCTTAAGCCCCGGGACAGGGGATGGCTACACCTTC
NA,TRBD2,TRBV11-3,16,TRBJ2-7,CASSPGRGGVYREQYF,TGTGCCAGCAGCCCAGGACGTGGGGGGGTTTACCGCGAGCAGTACTTC
NA,NA,TRBV7-9,14,TRBJ1-6,CASSSDSSNSPLHF,TGTGCCAGCAGCTCGGACAGCTCCAATTCACCCCTCCACTTT
once,NA,TRBV15,13,TRBJ2-3,CATSILGTDTQYF,TGTGCCACCAGCATCTTGGGCACAGATACGCAGTATTTT
NA,NA,TRBV12-3/TRBV12-4,11,TRBJ1-1,CASSSSTEAFF,TGTGCCAGCAGTTCCTCCACTGAAGCTTTCTTT
NA,NA,TRBV6-5,14,TRBJ2-7,CASSTGLPRDEQYF,TGTGCCAGCAGCACGGGTCTCCCCAGAGACGAGCAGTACTTC
NA,NA,TRBV6-2/TRBV6-3,12,TRBJ2-7,CASSYEYYEQYF,TGTGCCAGCAGTTACGAATACTACGAGCAGTACTTC
NA,NA,TRBV6-1,17,TRBJ1-6,CASSETTPGERDSPLHF,TGTGCCAGCAGTGAAACGACGCCAGGGGAAAGGGATTCACCCCTCCACTTT
NA,NA,TRBV6-2/TRBV6-3,15,TRBJ1-5,CASSPWTESNQPQHF,TGTGCCAGCAGTCCCTGGACAGAAAGCAATCAGCCCCAGCATTTT
NA,NA,TRBV7-9,14,TRBJ1-6,CASSPRQTNSPLHF,TGTGCCAGCAGTCCCCGACAGACGAATTCACCCCTCCACTTT
NA,NA,TRBV6-5,14,TRBJ2-7,CASRPRTVSYEQYF,TGTGCCAGCAGGCCCAGAACAGTATCCTACGAGCAGTACTTC
NA,TRBD2,TRBV7-9,17,TRBJ2-1,CASSPGTSGGARDEQFF,TGTGCCAGCAGCCCCGGGACTAGCGGGGGGGCGAGGGATGAGCAGTTCTTC
NA,NA,TRBV27,13,TRBJ2-7,CASNHNGHLEQYF,TGTGCCAGCAACCATAACGGACATCTCGAGCAGTACTTC
NA,TRBD1,TRBV9,18,TRBJ1-1,CASSASGTAQSMNTEAFF,TGTGCCAGCAGTGCGAGCGGGACAGCACAATCCATGAACACTGAAGCTTTCTTT
NA,TRBD2,TRBV4-3,15,TRBJ2-1,CASSSGLATYNEQFF,TGCGCCAGCAGCTCGGGACTAGCGACGTACAATGAGCAGTTCTTC
once,TRBD2,TRBV7-2,15,TRBJ2-3,CASSLVAGETDTQYF,TGTGCCAGCAGCTTAGTGGCGGGGGAGACAGATACGCAGTATTTT
NA,TRBD1,TRBV13,15,TRBJ1-1,CASSTAGGWNTEAFF,TGTGCCAGCAGCACGGCAGGGGGGTGGAACACTGAAGCTTTCTTT
NA,NA,TRBV4-3,16,TRBJ2-3,CASSQERGRSTDTQYF,TGCGCCAGCAGCCAAGAGCGGGGTCGGAGCACAGATACGCAGTATTTT
NA,TRBD1,TRBV7-9,16,TRBJ2-3,CASSPGTVLRTDTQYF,TGTGCCAGCAGCCCGGGGACAGTCTTACGCACAGATACGCAGTATTTT
NA,TRBD2,TRBV9,14,TRBJ2-1,CASSVAGGPNEQFF,TGTGCCAGCAGCGTAGCGGGGGGGCCCAATGAGCAGTTCTTC
NA,NA,TRBV7-3,13,TRBJ1-1,CASSAGYLTEAFF,TGTGCCAGCAGCGCTGGATACCTCACTGAAGCTTTCTTT